Here is one TCR beta chain with its context. Its specificity is not known. Primers: 60 V beta forward and 13 J beta reverse. The table came from immunoSEQ multiplex PCR; TCRdb's copy has only in-frame clones and leaves some out. The table has about 50,000 clones, around 91% seen once. The source of the sample is a study of glioma-infiltrating T cells after dendritic cell vaccination. About the study: Autologous tumor lysate was loaded overnight onto monocyte-derived dendritic cells grown less than 8 days with IL-4 and GM-CSF. Study-level findings and limits: Patients with more pretreatment TILs had longer time to progression and survival.

This sample's time point: after dendritic cell vaccination, including at tumor progression/relapse. Germline values: CDR1 SGHRS, CDR2 YFSETQ. The V and J ends lost 4 bases and 5 bases, in that order; junction bases with no gene match: 3. This CDR3 is built from 14 residues. This TCR came from a human donor with glioblastoma. This rearrangement joins TRBV5-1 to TRBJ1-4; 9 nucleotides line up with TRBD1. The sample consisted of blood, taken after dendritic cell vaccination. The CDR3 region has the DNA TGCGCCAGCAGCCTAGGACAGGGGAATGAAAAACTGTTTTTT. It encodes CASSLGQGNEKLFF. The full variable domain, in which reference TRBV5-1 and TRBJ1-4 provide the parts outside the CDR3, is KAGVTQTPRYLIKTRGQQVTLSCSPISGHRSVSWYQQTPGQGLQFLFEYFSETQRNKGNFPGRFSGRQFSNSRSEMNVSTLELGDSALYLCASSLGQGNEKLFFGSGTQLSVL.